What follows is one T cell receptor beta chain and its context. Its antigen is unknown. This entry belongs to a study of cytomegalovirus exposure and HLA in healthy donors. Study results and limitations: With later analysis, a missense DCLRE1C variant became linked to TCR beta V- and J-gene trimming. In presence/absence analyses, roughly uniform sequencing depth across donors was assumed.

CDR1 KGHSH and CDR2 LQKENI come from the germline V gene. The CDR3 runs to 15 residues. Trimming left V 4 bases short and J 0 bases short, with 10 bases between. Both 60 Vbeta primers and 13 Jbeta primers went into the PCR. TCRdb's copy holds only in-frame clones and misses some; the assay was immunoSEQ multiplex PCR. Recorded for this sample: under 40,000 clones. The origin of this receptor is a woman aged 40 to 50 in good health and CMV-seropositive. The chain uses TRBV18 and TRBJ2-1, with D possibly being TRBD2 (6 bases). The sample comprised PBMCs. For the CDR3, the DNA is TGTGCCAGCTCACAAGACGGGAGCTCCTACAATGAGCAGTTCTTC. The encoded protein is CASSQDGSSYNEQFF.